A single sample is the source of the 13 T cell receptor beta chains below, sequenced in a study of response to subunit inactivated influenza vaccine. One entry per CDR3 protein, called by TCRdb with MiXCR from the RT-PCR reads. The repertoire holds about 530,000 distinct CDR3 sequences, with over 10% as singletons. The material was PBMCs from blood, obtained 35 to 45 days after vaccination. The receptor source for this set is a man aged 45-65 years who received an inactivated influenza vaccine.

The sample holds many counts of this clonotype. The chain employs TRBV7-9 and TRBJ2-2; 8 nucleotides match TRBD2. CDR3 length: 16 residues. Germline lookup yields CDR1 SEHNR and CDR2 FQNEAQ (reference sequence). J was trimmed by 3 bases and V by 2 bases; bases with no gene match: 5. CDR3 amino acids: CASSLPGGRYTGELFF. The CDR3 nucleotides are TGTGCCAGCAGCTTACCGGGAGGGCGTTACACCGGGGAGCTGTTTTTT.

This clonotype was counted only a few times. The CDR3: CASSFQGREETQYF. CDR3 nucleotides: TGTGCCAGCAGTTTCCAGGGCAGGGAAGAGACCCAGTACTTC. This rearrangement joins TRBV27 to TRBJ2-5, with a possible D match to TRBD1 (5 bases). V lost 3 bases and J lost 3, with 11 bases in between. Germline CDR1 is MNHEY and CDR2 is SMNVEV (reference sequence). The CDR3 contains 14 residues.

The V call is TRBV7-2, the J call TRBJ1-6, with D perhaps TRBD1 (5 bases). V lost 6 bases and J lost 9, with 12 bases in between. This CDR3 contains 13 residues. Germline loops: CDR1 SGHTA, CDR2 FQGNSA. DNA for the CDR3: TGTGCCAGCAGGACTTTTAGGGGTTCACCCCTCCACTTT. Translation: CASRTFRGSPLHF.

This chain's CDR3 is CASSSTGGGIRTEAFF. CDR3 bases: TGTGCCAGCAGCTCTACGGGTGGGGGGATACGGACTGAAGCTTTCTTT. V gene TRBV7-2 combines with J gene TRBJ1-1; possibly TRBD1 for D (5 bases). There are 16 residues in the CDR3. The germline gives CDR1 SGHTA, CDR2 FQGNSA. V lost 4 bases to trimming and J lost 5 bases, with 20 bases between them. The full variable domain, in which reference TRBV7-2 and TRBJ1-1 provide the parts outside the CDR3, is GAGVSQSPSNKVTEKGKDVELRCDPISGHTALYWYRQSLGQGLEFLIYFQGNSAPDKSGLPSDRFSAERTGGSVSTLTIQRTQQEDSAVYLCASSSTGGGIRTEAFFGQGTRLTVV.

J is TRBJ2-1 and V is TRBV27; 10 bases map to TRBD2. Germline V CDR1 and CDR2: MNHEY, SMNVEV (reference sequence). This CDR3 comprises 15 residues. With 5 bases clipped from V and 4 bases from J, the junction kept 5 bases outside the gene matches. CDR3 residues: CASSGASGSYNEQFF. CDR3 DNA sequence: TGTGCCAGCAGTGGCGCTAGCGGGAGTTACAATGAGCAGTTCTTC.

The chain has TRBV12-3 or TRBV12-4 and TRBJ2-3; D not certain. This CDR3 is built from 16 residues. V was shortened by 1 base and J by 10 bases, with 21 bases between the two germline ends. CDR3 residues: CASSLVGPPAVFAQYF. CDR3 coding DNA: TGTGCCAGCAGTTTAGTGGGCCCACCAGCCGTCTTTGCGCAGTATTTT.

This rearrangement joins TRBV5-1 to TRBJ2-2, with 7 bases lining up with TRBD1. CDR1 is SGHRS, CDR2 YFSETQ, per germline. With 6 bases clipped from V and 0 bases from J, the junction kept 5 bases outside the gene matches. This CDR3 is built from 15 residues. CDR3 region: CASNSGQPNTGELFF. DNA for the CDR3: TGCGCCAGCAACTCGGGACAGCCGAACACCGGGGAGCTGTTTTTT. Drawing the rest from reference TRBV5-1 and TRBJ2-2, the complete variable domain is KAGVTQTPRYLIKTRGQQVTLSCSPISGHRSVSWYQQTPGQGLQFLFEYFSETQRNKGNFPGRFSGRQFSNSRSEMNVSTLELGDSALYLCASNSGQPNTGELFFGEGSRLTVL.

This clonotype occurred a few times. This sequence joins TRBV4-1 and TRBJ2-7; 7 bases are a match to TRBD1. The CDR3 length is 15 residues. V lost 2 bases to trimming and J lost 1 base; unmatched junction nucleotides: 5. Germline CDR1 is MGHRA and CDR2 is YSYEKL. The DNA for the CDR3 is TGCGCCAGCAGCCAAACCTGGACAGGTTCCTACGAGCAGTACTTC. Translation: CASSQTWTGSYEQYF.

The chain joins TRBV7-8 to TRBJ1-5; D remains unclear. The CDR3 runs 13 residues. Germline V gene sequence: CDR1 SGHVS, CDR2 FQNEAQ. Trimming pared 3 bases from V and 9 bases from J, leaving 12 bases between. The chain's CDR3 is CASSFRAARPQHF. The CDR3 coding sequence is TGTGCCAGCAGCTTTCGAGCGGCTCGGCCCCAGCATTTT.

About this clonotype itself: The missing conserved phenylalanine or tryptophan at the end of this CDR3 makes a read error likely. The CDR3 region has the DNA TGCAGTGCTATGGACACGGTCAATGAGCAGTTCTTG. Encoded protein: CSAMDTVNEQFL. The genes are TRBV20-1 and TRBJ2-1; D is possibly TRBD1 (5 bases). This CDR3 is 12 amino acids long. The V and J ends lost 4 bases and 6 bases respectively, with 10 bases between them. Germline CDR1 is DFQATT and CDR2 is SNEGSKA (reference sequence).

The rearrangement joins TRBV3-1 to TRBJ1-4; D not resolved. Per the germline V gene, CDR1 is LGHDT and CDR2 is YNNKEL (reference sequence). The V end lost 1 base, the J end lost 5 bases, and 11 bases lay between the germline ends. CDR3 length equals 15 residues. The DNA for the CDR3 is TGTGCCAGCAGCCAAGCTCCAGCCCCAAATGAAAAACTGTTTTTT. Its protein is CASSQAPAPNEKLFF. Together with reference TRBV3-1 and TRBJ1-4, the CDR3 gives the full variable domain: DTAVSQTPKYLVTQMGNDKSIKCEQNLGHDTMYWYKQDSKKFLKIMFSYNNKELIINETVPNRFSPKSPDKAHLNLHINSLELGDSAVYFCASSQAPAPNEKLFFGSGTQLSVL.

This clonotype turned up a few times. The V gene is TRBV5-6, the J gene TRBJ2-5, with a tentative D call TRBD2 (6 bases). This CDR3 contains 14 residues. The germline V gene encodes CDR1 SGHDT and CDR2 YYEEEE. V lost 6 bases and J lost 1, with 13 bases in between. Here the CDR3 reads CASKPGEAQETQYF. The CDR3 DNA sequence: TGTGCCAGCAAGCCGGGGGAGGCCCAAGAGACCCAGTACTTC.

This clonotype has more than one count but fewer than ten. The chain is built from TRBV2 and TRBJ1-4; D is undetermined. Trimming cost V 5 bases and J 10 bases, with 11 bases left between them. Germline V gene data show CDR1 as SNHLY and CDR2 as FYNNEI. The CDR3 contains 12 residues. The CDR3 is CASSQEWRKLFF. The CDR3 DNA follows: TGTGCCAGCAGTCAGGAATGGCGAAAACTGTTTTTT.